This is a list of T cell receptor beta chains from one sample in a study of cytomegalovirus exposure and HLA in healthy donors. The repertoire was sequenced with immunoSEQ multiplex PCR; TCRdb's copy has only in-frame clones and lacks some. The sample lists around 110,000 clones, less than 85% occurring once. Sample: PBMCs. These receptors all stem from a woman aged 35 to 49 in good health and CMV-seropositive. CDR3s include the opening cysteine and the closing phenylalanine or tryptophan. Fields, in order: clone size, V gene, J gene, D gene, CDR3 DNA, CDR3 protein. A D gene is named only where the DNA matches it firmly. The listing skips clone size in some rows; elsewhere it reads once, few, many or a size class.

abundance: .
v_gene: TRBV6-5
j_gene: TRBJ1-1
d_gene: TRBD1
CDR3nt: TGTGCCAGCAGTCCAACGACAGGGCTCACTGAAGCTTTCTTT
CDR3aa: CASSPTTGLTEAFF

abundance: .
v_gene: TRBV29-1
j_gene: TRBJ1-2
d_gene: .
CDR3nt: TGCAGCGCGGGGGACGGACTCTATGGCTACACCTTC
CDR3aa: CSAGDGLYGYTF

abundance: .
v_gene: TRBV5-4
j_gene: TRBJ1-2
d_gene: .
CDR3nt: TGTGCCAGCAGTTTCGAACGAGGTAACGGCTACACCTTC
CDR3aa: CASSFERGNGYTF

abundance: few
v_gene: TRBV5-4
j_gene: TRBJ2-5
d_gene: TRBD1
CDR3nt: TGTGCCAGCAGCTCGGGACAGGGTTCAGTGGAGACCCAGTACTTC
CDR3aa: CASSSGQGSVETQYF

abundance: few
v_gene: TRBV25-1
j_gene: TRBJ2-2
d_gene: TRBD1
CDR3nt: TGTGCCAGCAGCGGCCCCTCCGGGACAGTAAACACCGGGGAGCTGTTTTTT
CDR3aa: CASSGPSGTVNTGELFF

abundance: .
v_gene: TRBV5-4
j_gene: TRBJ2-7
d_gene: TRBD2
CDR3nt: TGTGCCAGCAGCTTGGGGACAGGAACTAGCGGGGTCGGGTACGAGCAGTACTTC
CDR3aa: CASSLGTGTSGVGYEQYF

abundance: .
v_gene: TRBV4-2
j_gene: TRBJ2-5
d_gene: TRBD2
CDR3nt: TGTGCCAGCAGCCAAGAGTGGGGGGCTAGCGGGGGGGAGACCCAGTACTTC
CDR3aa: CASSQEWGASGGETQYF

abundance: few
v_gene: TRBV19
j_gene: TRBJ1-1
d_gene: .
CDR3nt: TGTGCCAGTACCGTAACAGGGCCCGCTGAAGCTTTCTTT
CDR3aa: CASTVTGPAEAFF

abundance: .
v_gene: TRBV29-1
j_gene: TRBJ1-1
d_gene: .
CDR3nt: TGCAGCGTTGATCGAGGCAGAGGCACTGAAGCTTTCTTT
CDR3aa: CSVDRGRGTEAFF

abundance: few
v_gene: TRBV7-3
j_gene: TRBJ1-4
d_gene: .
CDR3nt: TGTGCCAGCAGCTTAAGGAAGGACACCGGTAATGAAAAACTGTTTTTT
CDR3aa: CASSLRKDTGNEKLFF

abundance: .
v_gene: TRBV5-1
j_gene: TRBJ1-5
d_gene: TRBD1
CDR3nt: TGCGCCAGCAGCCCCGGGACAGGGGGCAATCAGCCCCAGCATTTT
CDR3aa: CASSPGTGGNQPQHF

abundance: .
v_gene: TRBV2
j_gene: TRBJ1-1
d_gene: .
CDR3nt: TGTGCCAGCAGTGAAGCGCGTATGAACACTGAAGCTTTCTTT
CDR3aa: CASSEARMNTEAFF

abundance: .
v_gene: TRBV5-4
j_gene: TRBJ1-2
d_gene: .
CDR3nt: TGTGCCAGCAGCTTGGAAAGCTTTGCGGATGGCTACACCTTC
CDR3aa: CASSLESFADGYTF

abundance: .
v_gene: TRBV2
j_gene: TRBJ1-6
d_gene: TRBD1
CDR3nt: TGTGCCAGCACCCCAAGTACAGGGGGCAGGGCACCCCTCCACTTT
CDR3aa: CASTPSTGGRAPLHF

abundance: .
v_gene: TRBV4-2
j_gene: TRBJ2-3
d_gene: TRBD2
CDR3nt: TGTGCCAGCAGCCGATTGTACTCTCCGGGACTAGCGGCTAGCACAGATACGCAGTATTTT
CDR3aa: CASSRLYSPGLAASTDTQYF

abundance: .
v_gene: TRBV5-4
j_gene: TRBJ2-7
d_gene: TRBD1
CDR3nt: TGTGCCAGCAGCTTGGCCCGGACAGGACCCTACGAGCAGTACTTC
CDR3aa: CASSLARTGPYEQYF

abundance: .
v_gene: TRBV30
j_gene: TRBJ1-2
d_gene: .
CDR3nt: TGTGCCTGGCGACGGACTACCTATGGCTACACCTTC
CDR3aa: CAWRRTTYGYTF

abundance: .
v_gene: TRBV19
j_gene: TRBJ2-1
d_gene: .
CDR3nt: TGTGCCAGTAGTATGAGGATACACTACAATGAGCAGTTCTTC
CDR3aa: CASSMRIHYNEQFF

abundance: .
v_gene: TRBV20-1
j_gene: TRBJ1-2
d_gene: .
CDR3nt: TGCAGCCCAGGGTTAGACTATGGCTACACCTTC
CDR3aa: CSPGLDYGYTF

abundance: .
v_gene: TRBV15
j_gene: TRBJ2-1
d_gene: TRBD2
CDR3nt: TGTGCCACCAGCACCGACCTGGGACTAGCGGGGGGGCCCTACAATGAGCAGTTCTTC
CDR3aa: CATSTDLGLAGGPYNEQFF

abundance: few
v_gene: TRBV7-7
j_gene: TRBJ2-1
d_gene: .
CDR3nt: TGTGCTAGCAGCTTAGGGGGGCAGGATGAGCAGTTCTTC
CDR3aa: CASSLGGQDEQFF

abundance: .
v_gene: TRBV30
j_gene: TRBJ1-2
d_gene: .
CDR3nt: TGTGCCTGGAGTCCCCCCCGGGAGGGGGTTGGCTACACCTTC
CDR3aa: CAWSPPREGVGYTF

abundance: few
v_gene: TRBV5-4
j_gene: TRBJ2-2
d_gene: .
CDR3nt: TGTGCCAGCAGCTCTTACAGGGAGAACACCGGGGAGCTGTTTTTT
CDR3aa: CASSSYRENTGELFF

abundance: .
v_gene: TRBV18
j_gene: TRBJ2-5
d_gene: TRBD2
CDR3nt: TGTGCCAGCTCACCAAAACTAGCGGGGGGAGGCCTCCAAGAGACCCAGTACTTC
CDR3aa: CASSPKLAGGGLQETQYF

abundance: .
v_gene: TRBV6-5
j_gene: TRBJ2-3
d_gene: TRBD2
CDR3nt: TGTGCCAGCAGATCTAGCGGGGGGAGTGATACGCAGTATTTT
CDR3aa: CASRSSGGSDTQYF

abundance: .
v_gene: TRBV5-4
j_gene: TRBJ1-2
d_gene: TRBD1
CDR3nt: TGTGCCAGCAGCCCGACAGGGATCTATGGCTACACCTTC
CDR3aa: CASSPTGIYGYTF

abundance: once
v_gene: TRBV19
j_gene: TRBJ2-2
d_gene: .
CDR3nt: TGTGCCAGTATGCCCAGATCCAACACCGGGGAGCTGTTTTTT
CDR3aa: CASMPRSNTGELFF

abundance: .
v_gene: TRBV5-4
j_gene: TRBJ1-3
d_gene: .
CDR3nt: TGTGCCAGCCGGATACAGGGACCTGGAAACACCATATATTTT
CDR3aa: CASRIQGPGNTIYF

abundance: .
v_gene: TRBV27
j_gene: TRBJ1-1
d_gene: .
CDR3nt: TGTGCCAGCAGACCCCCAGGTGCTGAAGCTTTCTTT
CDR3aa: CASRPPGAEAFF

abundance: .
v_gene: TRBV16
j_gene: TRBJ1-6
d_gene: .
CDR3nt: TGTGCCAGCAGCCAATCAGATCCGACATGGGATTCACCCCTCCACTTT
CDR3aa: CASSQSDPTWDSPLHF

abundance: .
v_gene: TRBV30
j_gene: TRBJ1-5
d_gene: TRBD1
CDR3nt: TGTGCCTGGAGCGCGACAGGGGCCCAGCCCCAGCATTTT
CDR3aa: CAWSATGAQPQHF

abundance: .
v_gene: TRBV6-1
j_gene: TRBJ1-5
d_gene: TRBD1
CDR3nt: TGTGCCAGCAGTATGACAGGGGGCAATCAGCCCCAGCATTTT
CDR3aa: CASSMTGGNQPQHF

abundance: once
v_gene: TRBV9
j_gene: TRBJ1-2
d_gene: .
CDR3nt: TGTGCCAGCAGCGTAGGTCAGGGGATTAGTGGCTACACCTTC
CDR3aa: CASSVGQGISGYTF

abundance: .
v_gene: TRBV7-2
j_gene: TRBJ2-1
d_gene: TRBD2
CDR3nt: TGTGCCAGCAGCTCTGTAGCGGGGGGGCTCGGTGAGCAGTTCTTC
CDR3aa: CASSSVAGGLGEQFF

abundance: .
v_gene: TRBV4-3
j_gene: TRBJ2-5
d_gene: TRBD2
CDR3nt: TGCGCCAGCAGCCAAGATTTGGGACTAGCTCGGGAGACCCAGTACTTC
CDR3aa: CASSQDLGLARETQYF

abundance: .
v_gene: TRBV19
j_gene: TRBJ2-3
d_gene: .
CDR3nt: TGTGCCAGTAGTAACAGGGACACAGATACGCAGTATTTT
CDR3aa: CASSNRDTDTQYF

abundance: .
v_gene: TRBV4-3
j_gene: TRBJ1-2
d_gene: .
CDR3nt: TGCGCCAGCAGCCAAGTAGGAGACTATGGCTACACCTTC
CDR3aa: CASSQVGDYGYTF

abundance: .
v_gene: TRBV28
j_gene: TRBJ1-4
d_gene: TRBD1
CDR3nt: TGTGCCAGCAGTTATCCGGGACAGAATGAAAAACTGTTTTTT
CDR3aa: CASSYPGQNEKLFF

abundance: few
v_gene: TRBV5-4
j_gene: TRBJ2-7
d_gene: TRBD1
CDR3nt: TGTGCCAGCAGCTTCTTTGGCAGGGGGCGCGAGCAGTACTTC
CDR3aa: CASSFFGRGREQYF

abundance: .
v_gene: TRBV28
j_gene: TRBJ1-2
d_gene: .
CDR3nt: TGTGCCAGCAAAAGGACAACAGGGAACTATGGCTACACCTTC
CDR3aa: CASKRTTGNYGYTF

abundance: .
v_gene: TRBV7-9
j_gene: TRBJ2-3
d_gene: .
CDR3nt: TGTGCCAGCAGCTTTGGAGTTACTAGCACAGATACGCAGTATTTT
CDR3aa: CASSFGVTSTDTQYF

abundance: once
v_gene: TRBV30
j_gene: TRBJ1-1
d_gene: .
CDR3nt: TGTGCCTGGAGCAAAGGGGGGAACACTGAAGCTTTCTTT
CDR3aa: CAWSKGGNTEAFF

abundance: .
v_gene: TRBV4-3
j_gene: TRBJ2-7
d_gene: .
CDR3nt: TGCGCCAGCAGCCACGGCCTTATCGCCGGGAGCTCCTACGAGCAGTACTTC
CDR3aa: CASSHGLIAGSSYEQYF

abundance: .
v_gene: TRBV30
j_gene: TRBJ1-6
d_gene: TRBD1
CDR3nt: TGTGCCTGGAGCGCCGGACAGGGAAGTTTTTCACCCCTCCACTTT
CDR3aa: CAWSAGQGSFSPLHF

abundance: .
v_gene: TRBV5-4
j_gene: TRBJ2-7
d_gene: TRBD1
CDR3nt: TGTGCAGCAAGCCCGGACAGGGGGTCCGAGCAGTACTTC
CDR3aa: CAASPDRGSEQYF

abundance: once
v_gene: TRBV5-1
j_gene: TRBJ2-1
d_gene: TRBD1
CDR3nt: TGCGCCAGCAGCTACACAGGGGAGAGTTTCAATGAGCAGTTCTTC
CDR3aa: CASSYTGESFNEQFF

abundance: .
v_gene: TRBV7-2
j_gene: TRBJ1-2
d_gene: .
CDR3nt: TGTGCCAGCAGTTCAGACAGTTATGGCTACACCTTC
CDR3aa: CASSSDSYGYTF

abundance: .
v_gene: TRBV18
j_gene: TRBJ1-1
d_gene: .
CDR3nt: TGTGCCAGCTCACCCGGGGTGAACACTGAAGCTTTCTTT
CDR3aa: CASSPGVNTEAFF

abundance: .
v_gene: TRBV7-8
j_gene: TRBJ1-1
d_gene: .
CDR3nt: TGTGCCAGCAGCCCCGGGACGCTAGTGGGGGGTGAAGCTTTCTTT
CDR3aa: CASSPGTLVGGEAFF

abundance: few
v_gene: TRBV5-6
j_gene: TRBJ1-2
d_gene: .
CDR3nt: TGTGCCAGCAGCTACAGCGGCCCCTACACCTTC
CDR3aa: CASSYSGPYTF

abundance: .
v_gene: TRBV6-1
j_gene: TRBJ2-7
d_gene: .
CDR3nt: TGTGCCAGCAGGGCGCGGGGTCTGATGGACGAGCAGTACTTC
CDR3aa: CASRARGLMDEQYF